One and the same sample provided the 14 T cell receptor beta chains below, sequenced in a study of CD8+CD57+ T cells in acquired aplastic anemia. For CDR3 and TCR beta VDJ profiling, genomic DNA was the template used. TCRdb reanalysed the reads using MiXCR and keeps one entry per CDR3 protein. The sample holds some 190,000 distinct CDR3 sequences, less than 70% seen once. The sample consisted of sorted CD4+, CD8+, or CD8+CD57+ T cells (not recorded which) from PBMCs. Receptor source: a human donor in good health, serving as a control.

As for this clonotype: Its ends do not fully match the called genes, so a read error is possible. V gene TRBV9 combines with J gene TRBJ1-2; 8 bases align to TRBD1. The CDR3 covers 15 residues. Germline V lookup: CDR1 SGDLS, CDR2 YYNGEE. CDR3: CASSGNRGTGDGYTF. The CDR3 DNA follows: TGTGCCAGCAGCGGAAACAGGGGGACAGGAGATGGCTACACCTTT.

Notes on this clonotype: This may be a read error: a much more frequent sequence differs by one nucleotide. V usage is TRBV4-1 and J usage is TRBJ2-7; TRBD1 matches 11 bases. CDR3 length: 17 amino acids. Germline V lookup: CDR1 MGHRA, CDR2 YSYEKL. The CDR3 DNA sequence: TGCGCCAGCAGCCAACTACTAGGACAGGGGGCTTGGTACGAGCGGTACTTC. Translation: CASSQLLGQGAWYERYF.

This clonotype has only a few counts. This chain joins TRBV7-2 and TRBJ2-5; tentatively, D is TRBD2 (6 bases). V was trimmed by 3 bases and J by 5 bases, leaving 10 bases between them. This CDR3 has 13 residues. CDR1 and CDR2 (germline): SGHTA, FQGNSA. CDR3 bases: TGTGCCAGCAGCTTGAACCGGGGGGAGACCCAGTACTTC. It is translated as CASSLNRGETQYF.

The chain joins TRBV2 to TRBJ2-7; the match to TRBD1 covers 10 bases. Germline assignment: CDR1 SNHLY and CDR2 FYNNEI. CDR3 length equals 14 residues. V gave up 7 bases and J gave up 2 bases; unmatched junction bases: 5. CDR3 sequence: CASTPGQGTYEQYF. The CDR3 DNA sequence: TGTGCCAGCACCCCGGGACAGGGGACCTACGAGCAGTACTTC.

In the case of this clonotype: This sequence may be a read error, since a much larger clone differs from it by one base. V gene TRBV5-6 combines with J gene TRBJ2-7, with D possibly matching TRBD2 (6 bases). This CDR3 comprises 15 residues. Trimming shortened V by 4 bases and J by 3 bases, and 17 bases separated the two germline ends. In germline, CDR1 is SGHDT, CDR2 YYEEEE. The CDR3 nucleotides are TGTGCCAGCAGCCTAAGACGGGGGTCCGTCTACGAGCAGTACTTC. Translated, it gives CASSLRRGSVYEQYF.

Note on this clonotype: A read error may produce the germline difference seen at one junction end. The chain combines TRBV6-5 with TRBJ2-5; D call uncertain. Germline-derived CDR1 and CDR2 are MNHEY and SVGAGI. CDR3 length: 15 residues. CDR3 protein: CASSYRKGRQGTQYF. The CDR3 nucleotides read TGTGCCAGCAGTTACAGGAAGGGCAGACAAGGGACCCAGTACTTC.

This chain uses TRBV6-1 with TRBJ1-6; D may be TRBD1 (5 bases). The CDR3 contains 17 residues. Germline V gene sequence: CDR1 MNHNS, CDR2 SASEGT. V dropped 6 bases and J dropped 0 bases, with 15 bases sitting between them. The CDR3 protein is CASRGMERGSYNSPLHF. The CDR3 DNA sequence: TGTGCCAGCAGGGGGATGGAGAGGGGCTCCTATAATTCACCCCTCCACTTT.

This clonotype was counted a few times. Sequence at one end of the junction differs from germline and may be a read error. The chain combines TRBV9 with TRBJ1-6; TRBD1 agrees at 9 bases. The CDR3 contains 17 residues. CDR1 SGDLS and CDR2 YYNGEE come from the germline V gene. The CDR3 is CASSVVGQTGGNSPLHF. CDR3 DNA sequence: TGTGCCAGCAGCGTAGTAGGTCAGACAGGGGGGAATTCACCCCTCCATTTT.

The CDR3 loop is CSVVQGEEKLFF. Here the CDR3 DNA reads TGCAGCGTTGTGCAGGGGGAGGAAAAACTGTTTTTT. The V call is TRBV29-1, the J call TRBJ1-4, with 7 bases that match TRBD1. After removal of 4 bases from V and 8 bases from J, the junction contained 4 bases not matched to a gene. Germline V gene lookup returns CDR1 SQVTM and CDR2 ANQGSEA. The CDR3 contains 12 residues.

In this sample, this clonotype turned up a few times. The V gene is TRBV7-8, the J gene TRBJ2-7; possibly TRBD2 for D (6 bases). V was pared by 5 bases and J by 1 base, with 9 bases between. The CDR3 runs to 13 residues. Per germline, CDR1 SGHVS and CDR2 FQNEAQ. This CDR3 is CASSRGTSYEQYV. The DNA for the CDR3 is TGTGCCAGCAGCAGAGGGACTTCCTACGAGCAGTACGTC.

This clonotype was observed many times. CDR3 sequence (DNA): TGCAGTGCTAGAATCCGGGACAGCTACAATCAGCCCCAGCATTTT. It translates to CSARIRDSYNQPQHF. The chain is built from TRBV20-1 and TRBJ1-5; 7 bases line up with TRBD1. J lost 3 bases, V lost 2 bases, and 7 bases had no gene match. Germline CDR1 is DFQATT and CDR2 is SNEGSKA (reference sequence). CDR3 length: 15 amino acids.

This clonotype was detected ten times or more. The CDR3 region is CASSSRQGRASGYTF. DNA of the CDR3: TGTGCCAGCAGCTCTCGGCAGGGAAGGGCTAGTGGCTACACCTTC. This chain links TRBV11-1 with TRBJ1-2; maybe TRBD1 (5 bases). Looked up from germline, CDR1 is SGHAT and CDR2 is FQDESV (reference sequence). The CDR3 consists of 15 residues. Trimming pared 4 bases from V and 7 bases from J, leaving 19 bases between.

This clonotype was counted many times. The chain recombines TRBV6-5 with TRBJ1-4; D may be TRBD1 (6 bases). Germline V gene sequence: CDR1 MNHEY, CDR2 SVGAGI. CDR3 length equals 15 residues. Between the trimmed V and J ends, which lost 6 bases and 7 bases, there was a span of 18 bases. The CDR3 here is CASSPNRVLVEKLFF. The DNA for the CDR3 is TGTGCCAGCAGCCCAAACAGGGTTTTGGTTGAAAAACTGTTTTTT.

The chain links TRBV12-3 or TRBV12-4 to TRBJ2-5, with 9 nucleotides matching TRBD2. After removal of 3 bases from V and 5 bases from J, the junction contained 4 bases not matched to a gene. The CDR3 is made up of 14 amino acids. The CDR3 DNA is TGTGCCAGCAGTTTTGGCGGGGGGGCTGAGACCCAGTACTTC. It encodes CASSFGGGAETQYF.